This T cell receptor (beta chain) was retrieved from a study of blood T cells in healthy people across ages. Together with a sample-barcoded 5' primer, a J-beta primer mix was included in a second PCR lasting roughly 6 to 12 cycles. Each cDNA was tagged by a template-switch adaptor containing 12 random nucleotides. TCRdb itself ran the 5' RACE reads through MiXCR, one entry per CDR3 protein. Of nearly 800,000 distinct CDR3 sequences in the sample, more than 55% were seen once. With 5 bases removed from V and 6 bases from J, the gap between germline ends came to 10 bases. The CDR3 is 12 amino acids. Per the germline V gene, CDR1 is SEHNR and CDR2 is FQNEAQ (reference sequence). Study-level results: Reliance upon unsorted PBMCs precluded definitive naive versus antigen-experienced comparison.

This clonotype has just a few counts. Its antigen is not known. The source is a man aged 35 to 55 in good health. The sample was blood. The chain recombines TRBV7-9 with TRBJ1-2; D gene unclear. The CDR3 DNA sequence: TGTGCCAGCAGCCCCGGGCCAGATGGCTACACCTTC. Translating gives CASSPGPDGYTF.